The present T cell receptor (beta chain) was sequenced within a study of identical twins. This clonotype was detected many times. The germline V gene encodes CDR1 SQVTM and CDR2 ANQGSEA. The length of the CDR3 is 13 residues. The junction had 3 bases not matched to a gene; V was cut back by 7 bases and J by 1 base. TCRdb ran MiXCR on the 5' RACE reads and lists one entry per CDR3 protein. The sample has a few hundred thousand distinct CDR3 sequences, 9.6% seen once. These data were likewise used in another study, on yellow fever vaccine responses in identical twins.

The chain uses TRBV29-1 and TRBJ2-2, with 7 bases matching TRBD1. The origin of this receptor is a woman under 30 in good health. Sequenced sample: PBMCs. The DNA of the CDR3 is TGCAGCGCCAGACAGGGGAACACCGGGGAGCTGTTTTTT. Amino acids: CSARQGNTGELFF.